This T cell receptor (beta chain) was found in a study of cytomegalovirus exposure and HLA in healthy donors. Primers included in the PCR were 60 Vbeta and 13 Jbeta primers. Measured with immunoSEQ multiplex PCR; TCRdb has only the in-frame clones, and not every one. This table holds about 96,000 clones, 60% to 85% found once. This clone was recorded once. Its target is not known. Trimming cost V 5 bases and J 7 bases, with 11 bases left between them. Germline V CDR1 and CDR2: ENHRY, SYGVKD. The CDR3 spans 13 residues. Study conclusions and caveats: Usually a TCR sequence was rare, but some public TCRs were found in many donors.

Sequenced material: PBMCs. This TCR derives from a man aged 50-60 years in good health and CMV-seropositive. The chain couples TRBV10-3 to TRBJ1-4, with D possibly being TRBD1 (6 bases). CDR3 loop: CAISTGKSEKLFF. The CDR3 nucleotides are TGTGCCATCAGTACAGGGAAGAGTGAAAAACTGTTTTTT.